The 24 T cell receptor beta chains presented below share a single source sample, sequenced in a study of CD8 T cells in ankylosing spondylitis. Regarding the study as a whole: Ankylosing spondylitis blood seemed to carry a telltale TCR beta motif made of roughly eight highly homologous variants.

TCRdb reprocessed the 5' RACE reads with MiXCR, giving one entry per CDR3 protein. This sample has more than 500,000 distinct CDR3 sequences, with roughly 5.2% found just once. Antigen specificity for these receptors is unknown. The sequencing input was blood, either unsorted or a sorted T cell fraction (not recorded which). These receptors originate from a male donor with ankylosing spondylitis.

This clonotype was observed at least ten times. The chain has TRBV28 and TRBJ2-3, with D possibly matching TRBD1 (6 bases). The germline V and J ends were trimmed by 7 bases and 7 bases, with 12 bases remaining between them. The germline CDR1 and CDR2 sequences are MDHEN and SYDVKM. There are 12 residues in the CDR3. Written as DNA, the CDR3 is TGTGCCAGCATCACCAGGGGACATACGCAGTATTTT. Protein sequence: CASITRGHTQYF.

This clonotype occurred a few times. V and J are TRBV5-1 and TRBJ2-7; D is unclear. V was shortened by 2 bases and J by 5 bases, with 11 bases between the two germline ends. Germline CDR1 and CDR2: SGHRS and YFSETQ. The length of the CDR3 is 13 residues. CDR3: CASSFGRVNEQYF. CDR3 DNA sequence: TGCGCCAGCAGCTTCGGTCGGGTGAACGAGCAGTACTTC.

This clonotype was observed at least ten times. The J gene is TRBJ2-7, the V gene TRBV5-6; 8 positions match TRBD2. Germline V gene sequence: CDR1 SGHDT, CDR2 YYEEEE. CDR3 size: 14 residues. With V trimmed by 5 bases and J by 5 bases, 9 bases remained unmatched. The CDR3 reads CASSQTSGSNEQYF. Here the CDR3 DNA reads TGTGCCAGCAGTCAAACGAGCGGGAGCAACGAGCAGTACTTC.

The sample holds many counts of this clonotype. V usage is TRBV6-5 and J usage is TRBJ2-7, with TRBD2 matching 7 bases. The CDR3 runs to 13 residues. The V segment lost 6 bases and the J segment 6 bases; nucleotides outside the gene matches: 8. The germline V gene encodes CDR1 MNHEY and CDR2 SVGAGI. CDR3: CASSYGEGVEQYF. DNA for the CDR3: TGTGCCAGCAGCTACGGGGAGGGAGTCGAGCAGTACTTC.

This clonotype was observed many times. The J gene is TRBJ1-3, the V gene TRBV7-9, with 7 bases aligning to TRBD1. J lost 4 bases, V lost 1 base, and 10 bases had no gene match. Germline CDR1 reads SEHNR; CDR2 reads FQNEAQ (reference sequence). This CDR3 comprises 17 residues. Here the CDR3 reads CASSLGQGRRRGNTIYF. The CDR3 DNA is TGTGCCAGCAGCTTAGGACAGGGACGACGAAGGGGAAACACCATATATTTT.

This clonotype came up a few times. This rearrangement joins TRBV27 to TRBJ2-1; D is tentatively TRBD1 or TRBD2 (5 bases each). V lost 3 bases, J lost 10 bases, and 13 bases lay in between. This CDR3 has 13 amino acids. The germline V gene encodes CDR1 MNHEY and CDR2 SMNVEV (reference sequence). The CDR3 DNA sequence: TGTGCCAGCAGTTTTGGGGGATGGGGAGAGCAGTTCTTC. Its protein product is CASSFGGWGEQFF.

The table lists this clonotype with many counts. The chain uses TRBV10-3 and TRBJ2-7, with 7 bases matching TRBD2. Germline-derived CDR1 and CDR2 are ENHRY and SYGVKD. The CDR3 sequence is 14 residues long. Losses at the gene ends were 5 bases for V and 1 base for J; bases not matched to a gene: 5. Here the CDR3 DNA reads TGTGCCATCAGTTCCCCCGGGGGGTCCTACGAGCAGTACTTC. Translating it yields CAISSPGGSYEQYF.

In this sample, this clonotype turned up many times. The V gene is TRBV28, the J gene TRBJ2-3, with D perhaps TRBD1 (5 bases). Trimming left V 6 bases short and J 6 bases short, with 13 bases between. Germline CDR1 and CDR2: MDHEN and SYDVKM. The CDR3 sequence is 13 residues long. DNA for the CDR3: TGTGCCAGCAGAGAAACAGGATGGGATACGCAGTATTTT. Its translation: CASRETGWDTQYF.

This clonotype was detected many times. The CDR3 DNA follows: TGTGCCAGCAGTGAAAGCCTCTATGGCTACACCTTC. Protein product: CASSESLYGYTF. The chain uses TRBV2 and TRBJ1-2; no reliable D call. Germline-derived CDR1 and CDR2 are SNHLY and FYNNEI. CDR3 length: 12 amino acids. With 2 bases removed from V and 4 bases from J, the gap between germline ends came to 5 bases.

About this clonotype: A single base separates this from a much larger clone, so it may be a read error. V usage is TRBV5-1 and J usage is TRBJ1-1; D gene unclear. The germline CDR1 and CDR2 sequences are SGHRS and YFSETQ. Between the trimmed V and J ends, which lost 5 bases and 4 bases, there was a span of 12 bases. The CDR3 contains 13 residues. The CDR3 reads CASRGGTRTEAFF. The CDR3 coding sequence is TGCGCCAGCAGAGGCGGCACACGCACTGAAGCTTTCTTT.

The chain recombines TRBV10-3 with TRBJ1-6; possibly TRBD1 for D (5 bases). The CDR3 contains 13 residues. CDR1 and CDR2 (germline): ENHRY, SYGVKD. V dropped 11 bases and J dropped 7 bases, with 15 bases sitting between them. The CDR3 protein is CASQGEVNSPLHF. Written as DNA, the CDR3 is TGTGCCTCTCAAGGGGAAGTCAATTCACCCCTCCACTTT.

The CDR3 region is CSARLSGTVNQPQHF. For the CDR3, the DNA is TGCAGTGCTAGGCTATCGGGGACAGTTAATCAGCCCCAGCATTTT. The chain employs TRBV20-1 and TRBJ1-5; the match to TRBD1 covers 7 bases. In germline, CDR1 is DFQATT, CDR2 SNEGSKA (reference sequence). This CDR3 spans 15 amino acids. V dropped 3 bases and J dropped 4; count of bases not matched to a gene: 9.

This clonotype occurred a few times. V usage is TRBV20-1 and J usage is TRBJ1-5; no definite D call. Germline-derived CDR1 and CDR2 are DFQATT and SNEGSKA (reference sequence). CDR3 size: 15 residues. V dropped 7 bases and J dropped 2 bases, with 18 bases sitting between them. The CDR3 DNA reads as TGCAGTGTTTTAAGCGGCCACTGGGGCAATCAGCCCCAGCATTTT. Amino acid sequence: CSVLSGHWGNQPQHF.

This clonotype was seen ten or more times. The DNA of the CDR3 is TGTGCCACCAGCAGAGCCCCGGAAAGCACAGATACGCAGTATTTT. Translating it yields CATSRAPESTDTQYF. The rearrangement joins TRBV15 to TRBJ2-3; no reliable D call. Trimming took off 1 base at V and 0 bases at J, with 8 bases between the two ends. CDR1 and CDR2 (germline): LNHNV, YYDKDF (reference sequence). The CDR3 has 15 amino acids. Full variable domain (missing parts from reference TRBV15 and TRBJ2-3): DAMVIQNPRYQVTQFGKPVTLSCSQTLNHNVMYWYQQKSSQAPKLLFHYYDKDFNNEADTPDNFQSRRPNTSFCFLDIRSPGLGDTAMYLCATSRAPESTDTQYFGPGTRLTVL.

This clonotype was recorded many times. The chain employs TRBV6-5 and TRBJ1-2; TRBD1 aligns across 7 bases. CDR3 length: 12 residues. The germline V gene encodes CDR1 MNHEY and CDR2 SVGAGI. V gave up 5 bases and J gave up 8 bases; unmatched junction bases: 5. CDR3 sequence (DNA): TGTGCCAGCAGTCCAGACAGGGTCGGCTACACCTTC. Translating gives CASSPDRVGYTF.

This clonotype was observed many times. This chain uses TRBV4-1 with TRBJ2-7; D gene uncertain. The V end was cut by 0 bases, the J end by 0 bases, with 15 bases between. Germline lookup yields CDR1 MGHRA and CDR2 YSYEKL. This CDR3 is built from 17 residues. CDR3 in DNA: TGCGCCAGCAGCCAAGATAGATTCAAGGGTTTCTCCTACGAGCAGTACTTC. Encoded protein: CASSQDRFKGFSYEQYF.

Note on this clonotype: No conserved phenylalanine or tryptophan ends this CDR3, so it is likely a read error. The chain is built from TRBV6-2 or TRBV6-3 and TRBJ2-1; D call uncertain. Germline loops: CDR1 MNHEY, CDR2 SVGEGT. Trimming left V 2 bases short and J 7 bases short, with 6 bases between. The CDR3 length is 12 residues. Here the CDR3 reads CASSYITNEQFY. CDR3 DNA sequence: TGTGCCAGCAGTTACATTACAAATGAGCAGTTCTAC.

This chain joins TRBV4-1 and TRBJ1-2, with D perhaps TRBD1 (5 bases). V was pared by 1 base and J by 8 bases, with 17 bases between. Germline V gene sequence: CDR1 MGHRA, CDR2 YSYEKL. The CDR3 is 15 residues long. Here the CDR3 reads CASSQGGTGGLGYTF. The CDR3 DNA reads TGCGCCAGCAGCCAAGGGGGGACGGGCGGACTGGGCTACACCTTC.

The chain couples TRBV3-1 to TRBJ2-7; 7 bases map to TRBD1. The ends lost 4 bases at V and 1 base at J; junction bases unmatched: 13. Germline-derived CDR1 and CDR2 are LGHDT and YNNKEL (reference sequence). CDR3 size: 17 residues. The DNA of the CDR3 is TGTGCCAGCAGCCTGGGACAGTCCTCCTTCAGGTCCTACGAGCAGTACTTC. It yields the protein CASSLGQSSFRSYEQYF.

Only a few counts were recorded for this clonotype. A read error may account for a junction end that differs from germline. The chain joins TRBV7-7 to TRBJ2-2; possibly TRBD2 for D (5 bases). CDR1 SSHAT and CDR2 FNYEAQ come from the germline V gene (reference sequence). The CDR3 has 14 amino acids. In DNA form, the CDR3 reads TGTGCTAGCAGCCGGACCGGGATGACCGGGGAGCTGTTTTTT. Translating gives CASSRTGMTGELFF. Variable domain in full (rest from reference TRBV7-7 and TRBJ2-2): GAGVSQSPRYKVTKRGQDVTLRCDPISSHATLYWYQQALGQGPEFLTYFNYEAQPDKSGLPSDRFSAERPEGSISTLTIQRTEQRDSAMYRCASSRTGMTGELFFGEGSRLTVL.

This clonotype was counted many times. The V call is TRBV6-2 or TRBV6-3, the J call TRBJ1-1; D is undetermined. Germline V CDR1 and CDR2: MNHEY, SVGEGT. The germline V and J ends were trimmed by 4 bases and 0 bases, with 6 bases remaining between them. The CDR3 is 13 amino acids. CDR3 bases: TGTGCCAGCAGTTCGTGGTTGAACACTGAAGCTTTCTTT. This sequence encodes CASSSWLNTEAFF.

This clonotype was counted ten times or more. V and J are TRBV29-1 and TRBJ2-5, with a weak D call TRBD2 (7 bases). This CDR3 has 14 residues. Germline loops: CDR1 SQVTM, CDR2 ANQGSEA. The V end lost 7 bases, the J end lost 5 bases, and 20 bases lay between the germline ends. CDR3 nucleotide sequence: TGCAGCGGTATTAAATCGGGGGGCGATGAGACCCAGTACTTC. Protein product: CSGIKSGGDETQYF.

In its sample, this clonotype was seen many times. The chain recombines TRBV5-1 with TRBJ2-2, with D uncertain. The CDR3 runs 14 residues. V lost 0 bases and J 4 bases, leaving 7 bases between the germline ends. Germline V gene data show CDR1 as SGHRS and CDR2 as YFSETQ. CDR3: CASSLVGVTGELFF. DNA for the CDR3: TGCGCCAGCAGCTTGGTAGGAGTCACCGGGGAGCTGTTTTTT.

This clonotype was seen many times. This chain joins TRBV28 and TRBJ1-2; no clear D gene. Per the germline V gene, CDR1 is MDHEN and CDR2 is SYDVKM. The V end was cut by 7 bases, the J end by 1 base, with 16 bases between. There are 15 residues in the CDR3. The DNA for the CDR3 is TGTGCCAGCAATCCCCGCCGGGTGATTAACTATGGCTACACCTTC. This encodes CASNPRRVINYGYTF.